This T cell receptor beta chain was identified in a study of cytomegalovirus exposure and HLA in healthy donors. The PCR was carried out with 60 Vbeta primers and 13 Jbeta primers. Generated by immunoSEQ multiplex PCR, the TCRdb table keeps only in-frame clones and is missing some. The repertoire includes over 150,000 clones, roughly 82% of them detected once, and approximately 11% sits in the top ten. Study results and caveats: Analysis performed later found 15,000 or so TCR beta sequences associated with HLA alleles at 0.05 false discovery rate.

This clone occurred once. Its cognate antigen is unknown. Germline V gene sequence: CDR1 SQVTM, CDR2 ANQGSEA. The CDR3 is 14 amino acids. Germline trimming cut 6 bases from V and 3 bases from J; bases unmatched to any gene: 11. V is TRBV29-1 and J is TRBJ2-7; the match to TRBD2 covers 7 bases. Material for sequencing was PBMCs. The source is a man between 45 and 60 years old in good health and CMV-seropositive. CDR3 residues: CSVDKGLDNYEQYF. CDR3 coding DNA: TGCAGCGTAGATAAAGGACTAGATAACTACGAGCAGTACTTC.